Listed here are 2 T cell receptor beta chains from one sample, sequenced in a study of CD8 T cells in Susac syndrome. Reverse transcription used about 0.5 to 1 ug RNA and random hexamers. TCRdb recomputed calls from the immunoSEQ multiplex PCR reads with MiXCR, one row per CDR3 protein. The repertoire holds about 300,000 distinct CDR3 sequences, with around 91% as singletons. The sample taken for sequencing was CD8+ T cells from PBMCs. The receptors were sampled from a human donor with multiple sclerosis.

The chain links TRBV6-4 to TRBJ2-1; 8 bases match TRBD2. Germline trimming cut 3 bases from V and 10 bases from J; bases unmatched to any gene: 8. CDR3 size: 14 residues. Per the germline V gene, CDR1 is MRHNA and CDR2 is SNTAGT. In nucleotides, the CDR3 is TGTGCCAGCAGTGAGCGGGAGGAAAGGGGGGAGCAGTTCTTC. Protein: CASSEREERGEQFF.

This chain uses TRBV9 with TRBJ1-2, with TRBD1 matching 7 bases. CDR3 size: 14 residues. The V and J ends lost 4 bases and 5 bases, in that order; junction bases with no gene match: 8. Per germline, CDR1 SGDLS and CDR2 YYNGEE. The CDR3 region is CASSSPGQKYGYTF. DNA of the CDR3: TGTGCCAGCAGCTCGCCGGGACAGAAGTATGGCTACACCTTC. Drawing the rest from reference TRBV9 and TRBJ1-2, the complete variable domain is DSGVTQTPKHLITATGQRVTLRCSPRSGDLSVYWYQQSLDQGLQFLIQYYNGEERAKGNILERFSAQQFPDLHSELNLSSLELGDSALYFCASSSPGQKYGYTFGSGTRLTVV.